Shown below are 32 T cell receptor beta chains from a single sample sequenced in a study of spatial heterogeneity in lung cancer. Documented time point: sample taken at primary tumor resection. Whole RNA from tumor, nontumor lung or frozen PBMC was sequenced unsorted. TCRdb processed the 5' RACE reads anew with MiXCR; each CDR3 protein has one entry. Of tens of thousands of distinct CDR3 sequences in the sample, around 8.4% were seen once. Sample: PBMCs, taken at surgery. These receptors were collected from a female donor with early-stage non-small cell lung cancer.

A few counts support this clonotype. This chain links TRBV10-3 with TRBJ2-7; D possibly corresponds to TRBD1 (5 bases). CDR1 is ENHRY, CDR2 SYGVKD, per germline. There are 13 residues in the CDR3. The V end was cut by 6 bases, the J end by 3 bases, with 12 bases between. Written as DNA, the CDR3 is TGTGCCATCAGAAAGACAGTGGACTACGAGCAGTACTTC. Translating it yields CAIRKTVDYEQYF.

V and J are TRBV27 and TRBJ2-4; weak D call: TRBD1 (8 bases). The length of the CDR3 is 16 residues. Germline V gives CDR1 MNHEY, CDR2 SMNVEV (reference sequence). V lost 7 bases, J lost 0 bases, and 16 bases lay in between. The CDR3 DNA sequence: TGTGCCAGCACCGAAGCGGGACAGGTAGCCAAAAACATTCAGTACTTC. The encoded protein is CASTEAGQVAKNIQYF.

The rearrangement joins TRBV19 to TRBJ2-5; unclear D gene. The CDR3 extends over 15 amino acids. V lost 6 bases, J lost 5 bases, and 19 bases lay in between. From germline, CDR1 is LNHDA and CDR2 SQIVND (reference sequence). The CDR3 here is CASRVRANLGETQYF. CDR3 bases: TGTGCCAGTAGGGTAAGGGCAAATCTCGGCGAGACCCAGTACTTC. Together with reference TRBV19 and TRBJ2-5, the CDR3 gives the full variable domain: DGGITQSPKYLFRKEGQNVTLSCEQNLNHDAMYWYRQDPGQGLRLIYYSQIVNDFQKGDIAEGYSVSREKKESFPLTVTSAQKNPTAFYLCASRVRANLGETQYFGPGTRLLVL.

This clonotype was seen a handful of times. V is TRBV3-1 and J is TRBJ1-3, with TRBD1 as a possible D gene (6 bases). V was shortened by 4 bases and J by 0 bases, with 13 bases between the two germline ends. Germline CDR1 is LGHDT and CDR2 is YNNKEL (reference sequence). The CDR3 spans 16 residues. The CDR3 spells CASSRTQGLSGNTIYF. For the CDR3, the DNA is TGTGCCAGCAGCCGCACGCAGGGGCTCTCTGGAAACACCATATATTTT.

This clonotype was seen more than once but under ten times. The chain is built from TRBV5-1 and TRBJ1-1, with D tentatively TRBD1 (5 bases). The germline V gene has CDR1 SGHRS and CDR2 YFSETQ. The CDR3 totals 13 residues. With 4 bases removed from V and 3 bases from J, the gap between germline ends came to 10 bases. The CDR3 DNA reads TGCGCCAGCAGCAAAGGGGACGACACTGAAGCTTTCTTT. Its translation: CASSKGDDTEAFF.

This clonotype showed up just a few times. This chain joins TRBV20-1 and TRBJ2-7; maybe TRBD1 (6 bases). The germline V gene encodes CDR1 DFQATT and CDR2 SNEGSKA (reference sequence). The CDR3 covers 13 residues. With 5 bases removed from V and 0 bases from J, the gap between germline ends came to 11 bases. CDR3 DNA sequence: TGCAGTGCTTTCGGACAGCGCTCCTACGAGCAGTACTTC. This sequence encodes CSAFGQRSYEQYF.

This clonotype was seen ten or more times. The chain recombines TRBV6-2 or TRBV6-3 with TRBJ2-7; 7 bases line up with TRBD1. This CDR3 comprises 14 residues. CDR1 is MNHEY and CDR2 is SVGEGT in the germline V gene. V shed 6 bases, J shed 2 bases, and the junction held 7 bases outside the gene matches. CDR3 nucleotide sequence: TGTGCCAGCAGGCCCAGGGGGACAGCCTACGAGCAGTACTTC. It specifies CASRPRGTAYEQYF.

CDR3 sequence: CASSSLPGGFSYTF. Written as DNA, the CDR3 is TGTGCCAGCAGTTCGCTGCCAGGGGGGTTTAGCTACACCTTC. The genes are TRBV6-5 and TRBJ1-2; TRBD1 matches 7 bases. Per germline, CDR1 MNHEY and CDR2 SVGAGI. V lost 4 bases to trimming and J lost 9 bases; unmatched junction nucleotides: 11. The CDR3 runs to 14 residues.

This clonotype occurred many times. The CDR3 DNA is TGTGCCAGCAGTTCTAAACGGCTAGTAGACAATGAGCAGTTCTTC. Protein sequence: CASSSKRLVDNEQFF. The chain carries TRBV28 and TRBJ2-1; D uncertain. The CDR3 is made up of 15 amino acids. V gave up 4 bases and J gave up 5 bases, with 15 bases separating them. From germline, CDR1 is MDHEN and CDR2 SYDVKM.

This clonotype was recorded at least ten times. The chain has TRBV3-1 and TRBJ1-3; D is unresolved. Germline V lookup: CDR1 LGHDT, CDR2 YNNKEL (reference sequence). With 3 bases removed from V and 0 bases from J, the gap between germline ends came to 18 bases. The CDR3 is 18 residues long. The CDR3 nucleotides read TGTGCCAGCAGCCATGCCCGGCGCGGCTTAAGCTCTGGAAACACCATATATTTT. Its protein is CASSHARRGLSSGNTIYF.

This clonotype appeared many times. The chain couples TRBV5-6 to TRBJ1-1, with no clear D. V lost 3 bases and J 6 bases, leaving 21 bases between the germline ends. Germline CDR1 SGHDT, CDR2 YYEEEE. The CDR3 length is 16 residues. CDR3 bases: TGTGCCAGCAGCTCCGGGAGTGTCAGGCCCAGCTCTGAAGCTTTCTTT. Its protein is CASSSGSVRPSSEAFF.

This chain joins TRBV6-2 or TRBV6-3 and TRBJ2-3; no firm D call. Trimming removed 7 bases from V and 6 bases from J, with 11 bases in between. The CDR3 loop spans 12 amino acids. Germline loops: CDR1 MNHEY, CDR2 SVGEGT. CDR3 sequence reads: CASTMPRDTQYF. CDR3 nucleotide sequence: TGTGCCAGCACAATGCCCCGGGATACGCAGTATTTT.

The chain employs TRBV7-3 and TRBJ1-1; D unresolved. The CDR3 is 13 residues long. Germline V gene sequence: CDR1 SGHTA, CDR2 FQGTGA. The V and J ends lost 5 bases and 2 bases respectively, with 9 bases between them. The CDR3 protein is CASSPSANTEAFF. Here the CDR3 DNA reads TGTGCCAGCAGCCCATCAGCAAACACTGAAGCTTTCTTT. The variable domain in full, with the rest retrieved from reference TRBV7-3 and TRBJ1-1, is GAGVSQTPSNKVTEKGKYVELRCDPISGHTALYWYRQSLGQGPEFLIYFQGTGAADDSGLPNDRFFAVRPEGSVSTLKIQRTERGDSAVYLCASSPSANTEAFFGQGTRLTVV.

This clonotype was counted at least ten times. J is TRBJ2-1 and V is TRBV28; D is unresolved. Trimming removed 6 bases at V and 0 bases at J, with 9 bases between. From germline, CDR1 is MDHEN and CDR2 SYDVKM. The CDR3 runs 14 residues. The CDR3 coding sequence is TGTGCCAGCAGCTTGCGCCTCTCCTACAATGAGCAGTTCTTC. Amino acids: CASSLRLSYNEQFF.

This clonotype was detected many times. The CDR3 sequence: CASSLGTPLSGNTIYF. CDR3 in DNA: TGTGCCAGCAGCTTAGGGACGCCCCTCTCTGGAAACACCATATATTTT. The rearrangement joins TRBV7-2 to TRBJ1-3; D gene unclear. There are 16 residues in the CDR3. In germline, CDR1 is SGHTA, CDR2 FQGNSA. V was clipped by 1 base and J by 0 bases, with 10 bases between them. Looking up the rest from reference TRBV7-2 and TRBJ1-3 gives the full variable domain: GAGVSQSPSNKVTEKGKDVELRCDPISGHTALYWYRQSLGQGLEFLIYFQGNSAPDKSGLPSDRFSAERTGGSVSTLTIQRTQQEDSAVYLCASSLGTPLSGNTIYFGEGSWLTVV.

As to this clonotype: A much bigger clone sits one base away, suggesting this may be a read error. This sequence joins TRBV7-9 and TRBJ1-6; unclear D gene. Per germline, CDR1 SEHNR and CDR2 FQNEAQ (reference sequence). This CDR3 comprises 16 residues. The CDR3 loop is CASSLALGGRDSPLQF. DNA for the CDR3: TGTGCCAGCAGCTTAGCGCTTGGAGGGCGTGATTCACCCCTCCAGTTT. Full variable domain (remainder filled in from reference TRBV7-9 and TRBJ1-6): DTGVSQNPRHKITKRGQNVTFRCDPISEHNRLYWYRQTLGQGPEFLTYFQNEAQLEKSRLLSDRFSAERPKGSFSTLEIQRTEQGDSAMYLCASSLALGGRDSPLQFGNGTRLTVT.

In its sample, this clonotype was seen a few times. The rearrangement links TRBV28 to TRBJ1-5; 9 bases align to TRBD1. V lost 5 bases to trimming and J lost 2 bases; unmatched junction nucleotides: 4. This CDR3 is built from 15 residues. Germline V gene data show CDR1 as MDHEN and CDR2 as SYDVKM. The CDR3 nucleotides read TGTGCCAGCAGTACACAGGGGGCCGGCAATCAGCCCCAGCATTTT. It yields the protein CASSTQGAGNQPQHF.

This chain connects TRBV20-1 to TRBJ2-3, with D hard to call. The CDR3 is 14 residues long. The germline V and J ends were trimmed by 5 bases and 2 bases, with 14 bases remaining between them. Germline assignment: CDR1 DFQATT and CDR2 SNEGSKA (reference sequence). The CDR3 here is CSAVVQPVTDTQYF. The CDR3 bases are TGCAGTGCTGTTGTGCAGCCCGTCACAGATACGCAGTATTTT.

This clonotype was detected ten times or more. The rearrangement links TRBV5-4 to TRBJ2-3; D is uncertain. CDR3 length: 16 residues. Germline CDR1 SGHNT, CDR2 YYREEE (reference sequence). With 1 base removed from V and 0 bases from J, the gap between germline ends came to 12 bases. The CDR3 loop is CASSLPQDPSTDTQYF. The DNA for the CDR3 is TGTGCCAGCAGCTTGCCGCAGGACCCTAGCACAGATACGCAGTATTTT.

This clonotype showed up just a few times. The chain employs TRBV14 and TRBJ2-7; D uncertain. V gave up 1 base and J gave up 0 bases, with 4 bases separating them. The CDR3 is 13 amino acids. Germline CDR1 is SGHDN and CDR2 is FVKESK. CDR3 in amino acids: CASSQGASYEQYV. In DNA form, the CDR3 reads TGTGCCAGCAGCCAAGGGGCCTCCTACGAGCAGTACGTC.

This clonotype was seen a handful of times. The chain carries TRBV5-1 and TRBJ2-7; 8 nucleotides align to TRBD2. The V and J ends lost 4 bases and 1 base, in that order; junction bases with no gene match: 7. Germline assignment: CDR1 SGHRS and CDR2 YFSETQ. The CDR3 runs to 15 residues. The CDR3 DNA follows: TGCGCCAGCAGCCCGTCGGTAGCGGGGTCCTACGAGCAGTACTTC. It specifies CASSPSVAGSYEQYF.

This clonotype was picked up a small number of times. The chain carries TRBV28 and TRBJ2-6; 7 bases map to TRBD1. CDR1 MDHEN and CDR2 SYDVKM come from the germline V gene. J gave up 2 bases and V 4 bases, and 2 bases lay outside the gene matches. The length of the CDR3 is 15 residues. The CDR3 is CASSSDRAGANVLTF. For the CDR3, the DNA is TGTGCCAGCAGTTCCGACAGGGCTGGGGCCAACGTCCTGACTTTC. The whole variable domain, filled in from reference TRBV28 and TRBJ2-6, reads DVKVTQSSRYLVKRTGEKVFLECVQDMDHENMFWYRQDPGLGLRLIYFSYDVKMKEKGDIPEGYSVSREKKERFSLILESASTNQTSMYLCASSSDRAGANVLTFGAGSRLTVL.

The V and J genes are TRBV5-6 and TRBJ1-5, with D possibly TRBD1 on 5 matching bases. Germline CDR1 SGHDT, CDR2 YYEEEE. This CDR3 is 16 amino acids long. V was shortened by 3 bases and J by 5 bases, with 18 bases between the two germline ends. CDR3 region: CASSSSWAVGDQPQHF. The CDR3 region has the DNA TGTGCCAGCAGCTCGTCGTGGGCAGTAGGGGATCAGCCCCAGCATTTT.

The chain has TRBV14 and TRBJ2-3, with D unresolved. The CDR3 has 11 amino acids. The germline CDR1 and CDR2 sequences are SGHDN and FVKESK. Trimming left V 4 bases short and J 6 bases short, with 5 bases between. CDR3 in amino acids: CASSPGDTQYF. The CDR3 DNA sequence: TGTGCCAGCAGCCCTGGGGATACGCAGTATTTT.

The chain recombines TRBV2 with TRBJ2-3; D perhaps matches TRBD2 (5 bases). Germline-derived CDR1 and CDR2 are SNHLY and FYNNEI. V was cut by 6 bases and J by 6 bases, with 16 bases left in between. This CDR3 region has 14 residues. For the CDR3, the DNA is TGTGCCAGCAGCGCCGACCGTTCGGGGGATACGCAGTATTTT. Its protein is CASSADRSGDTQYF.

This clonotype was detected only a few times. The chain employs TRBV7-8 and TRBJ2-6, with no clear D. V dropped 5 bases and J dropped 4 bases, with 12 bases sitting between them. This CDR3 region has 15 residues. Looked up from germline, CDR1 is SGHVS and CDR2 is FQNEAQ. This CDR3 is CASSVGHSGANVLTF. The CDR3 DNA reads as TGTGCCAGCAGCGTAGGTCACTCGGGGGCCAACGTCCTGACTTTC.

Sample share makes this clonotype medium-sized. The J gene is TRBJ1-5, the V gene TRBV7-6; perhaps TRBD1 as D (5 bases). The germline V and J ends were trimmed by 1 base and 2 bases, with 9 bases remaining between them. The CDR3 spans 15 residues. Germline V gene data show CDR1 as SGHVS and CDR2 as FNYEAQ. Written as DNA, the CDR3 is TGTGCCAGCAGCTTAGGGGGAGGGGGCAATCAGCCCCAGCATTTT. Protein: CASSLGGGGNQPQHF. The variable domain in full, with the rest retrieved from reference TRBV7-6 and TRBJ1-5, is GAGVSQSPRYKVTKRGQDVALRCDPISGHVSLYWYRQALGQGPEFLTYFNYEAQQDKSGLPNDRFSAERPEGSISTLTIQRTEQRDSAMYRCASSLGGGGNQPQHFGDGTRLSIL.

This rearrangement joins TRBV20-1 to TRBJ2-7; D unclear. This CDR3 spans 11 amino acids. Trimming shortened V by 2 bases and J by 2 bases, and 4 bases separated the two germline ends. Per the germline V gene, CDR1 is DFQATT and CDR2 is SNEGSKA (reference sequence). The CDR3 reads CSARTAYEQYF. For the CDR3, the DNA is TGCAGTGCTAGAACCGCCTACGAGCAGTACTTC.

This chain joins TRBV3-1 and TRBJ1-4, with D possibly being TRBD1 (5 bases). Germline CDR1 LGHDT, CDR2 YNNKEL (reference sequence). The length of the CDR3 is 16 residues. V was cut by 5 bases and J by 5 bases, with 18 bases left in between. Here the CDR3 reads CASSFSSGLGNEKLFF. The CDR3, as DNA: TGTGCCAGCAGCTTTTCTTCAGGGTTGGGGAATGAAAAACTGTTTTTT.

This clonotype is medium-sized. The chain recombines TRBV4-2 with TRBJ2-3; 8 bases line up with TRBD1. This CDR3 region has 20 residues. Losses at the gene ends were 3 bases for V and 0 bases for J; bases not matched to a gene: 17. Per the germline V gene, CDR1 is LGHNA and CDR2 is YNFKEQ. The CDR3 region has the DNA TGTGCCAGCAGCCAGGGGGCAGGGGGCGCGGCCATCTCAAGCACAGATACGCAGTATTTT. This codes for CASSQGAGGAAISSTDTQYF.

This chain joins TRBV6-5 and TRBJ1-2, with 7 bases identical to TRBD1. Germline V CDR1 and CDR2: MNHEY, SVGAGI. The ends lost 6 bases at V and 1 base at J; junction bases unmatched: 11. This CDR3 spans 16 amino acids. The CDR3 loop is CASSSMGQHINYGYTF. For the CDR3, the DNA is TGTGCCAGCAGCTCTATGGGACAGCACATTAACTATGGCTACACCTTC.

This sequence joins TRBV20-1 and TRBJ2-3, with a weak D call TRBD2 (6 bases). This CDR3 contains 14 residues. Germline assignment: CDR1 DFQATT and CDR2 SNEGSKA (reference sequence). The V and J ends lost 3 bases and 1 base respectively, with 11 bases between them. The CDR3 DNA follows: TGCAGTGCTAGGGATCCTAGCGGCACAGATACGCAGTATTTT. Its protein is CSARDPSGTDTQYF.